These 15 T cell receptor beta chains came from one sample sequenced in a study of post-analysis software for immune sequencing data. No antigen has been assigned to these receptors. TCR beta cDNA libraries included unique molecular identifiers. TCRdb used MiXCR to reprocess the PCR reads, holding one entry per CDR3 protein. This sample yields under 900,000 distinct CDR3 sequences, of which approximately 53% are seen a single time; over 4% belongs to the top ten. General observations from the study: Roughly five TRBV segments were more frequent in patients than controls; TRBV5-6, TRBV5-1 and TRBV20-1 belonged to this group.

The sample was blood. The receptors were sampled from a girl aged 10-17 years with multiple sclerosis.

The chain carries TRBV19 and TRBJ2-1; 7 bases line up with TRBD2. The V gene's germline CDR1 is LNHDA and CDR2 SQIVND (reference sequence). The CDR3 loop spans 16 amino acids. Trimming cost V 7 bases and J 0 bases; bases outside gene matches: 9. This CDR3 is CASTSLAHRSYNEQFF. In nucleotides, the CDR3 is TGTGCCAGTACCTCACTAGCGCACCGCTCCTACAATGAGCAGTTCTTC. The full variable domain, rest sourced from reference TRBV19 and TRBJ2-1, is DGGITQSPKYLFRKEGQNVTLSCEQNLNHDAMYWYRQDPGQGLRLIYYSQIVNDFQKGDIAEGYSVSREKKESFPLTVTSAQKNPTAFYLCASTSLAHRSYNEQFFGPGTRLTVL.

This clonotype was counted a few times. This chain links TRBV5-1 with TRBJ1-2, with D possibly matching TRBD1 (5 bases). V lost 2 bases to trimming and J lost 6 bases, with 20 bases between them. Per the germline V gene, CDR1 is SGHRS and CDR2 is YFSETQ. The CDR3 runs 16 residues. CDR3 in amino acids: CASSLTSGANLHGYTF. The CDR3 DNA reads TGCGCCAGCAGCTTAACTAGCGGGGCCAACCTTCATGGCTACACCTTC.

The CDR3 loop reads CASSWGPPETQYF. CDR3 DNA: TGTGCCAGCAGCTGGGGACCCCCAGAGACCCAGTACTTC. J is TRBJ2-5 and V is TRBV7-9, with D perhaps TRBD1 or TRBD2 (5 bases each). Trimming left V 4 bases short and J 4 bases short, with 10 bases between. In germline, CDR1 is SEHNR, CDR2 FQNEAQ (reference sequence). The CDR3 is 13 amino acids.

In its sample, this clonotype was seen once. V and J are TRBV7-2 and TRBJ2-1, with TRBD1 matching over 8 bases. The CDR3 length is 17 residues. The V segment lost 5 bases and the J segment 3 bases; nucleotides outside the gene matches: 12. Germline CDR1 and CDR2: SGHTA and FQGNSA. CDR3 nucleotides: TGTGCCAGCAGCAGAAAGGGGCGCAGGGGGCTCTACAATGAGCAGTTCTTC. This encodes CASSRKGRRGLYNEQFF.

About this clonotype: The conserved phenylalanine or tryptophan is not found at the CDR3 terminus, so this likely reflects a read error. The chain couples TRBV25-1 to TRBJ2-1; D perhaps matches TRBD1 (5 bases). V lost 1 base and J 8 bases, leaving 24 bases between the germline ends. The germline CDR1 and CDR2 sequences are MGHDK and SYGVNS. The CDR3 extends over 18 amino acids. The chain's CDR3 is CASSESFEAGKGFDEQFS. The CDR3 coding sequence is TGTGCCAGCAGTGAATCCTTTGAGGCAGGGAAGGGCTTCGATGAGCAGTTCTCC.

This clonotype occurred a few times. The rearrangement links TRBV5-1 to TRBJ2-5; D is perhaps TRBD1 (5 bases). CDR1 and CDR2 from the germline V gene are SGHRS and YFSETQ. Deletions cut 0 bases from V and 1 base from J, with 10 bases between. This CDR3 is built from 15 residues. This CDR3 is CASSLAQGPQETQYF. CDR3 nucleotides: TGCGCCAGCAGCTTGGCCCAGGGCCCCCAAGAGACCCAGTACTTC.

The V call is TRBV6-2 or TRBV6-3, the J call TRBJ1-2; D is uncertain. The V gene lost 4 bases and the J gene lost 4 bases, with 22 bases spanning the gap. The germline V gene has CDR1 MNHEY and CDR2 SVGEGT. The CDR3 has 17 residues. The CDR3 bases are TGTGCCAGCAGTTCCACGCGCTTAGGAGAGGGAAGCTATGGCTACACCTTC. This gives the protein CASSSTRLGEGSYGYTF.

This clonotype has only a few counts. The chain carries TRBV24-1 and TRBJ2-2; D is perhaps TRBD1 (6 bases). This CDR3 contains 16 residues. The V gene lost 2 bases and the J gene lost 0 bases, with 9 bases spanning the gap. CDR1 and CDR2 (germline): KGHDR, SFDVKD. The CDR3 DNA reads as TGTGCCACCAGTGATTCCGGGACACCGAACACCGGGGAGCTGTTTTTT. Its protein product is CATSDSGTPNTGELFF.

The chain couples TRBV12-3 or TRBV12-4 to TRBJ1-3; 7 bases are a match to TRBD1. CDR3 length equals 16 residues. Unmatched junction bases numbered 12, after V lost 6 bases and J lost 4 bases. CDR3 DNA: TGTGCCAGCAGCGCCGGGACAGTAAGACAAGGAAACACCATATATTTT. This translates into CASSAGTVRQGNTIYF.

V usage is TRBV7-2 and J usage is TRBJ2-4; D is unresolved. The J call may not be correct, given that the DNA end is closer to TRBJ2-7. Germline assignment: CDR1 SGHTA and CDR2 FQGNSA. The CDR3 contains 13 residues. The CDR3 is CASSWAFGYEQYF. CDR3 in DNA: TGTGCCAGCAGTTGGGCCTTTGGGTACGAGCAGTACTTC.

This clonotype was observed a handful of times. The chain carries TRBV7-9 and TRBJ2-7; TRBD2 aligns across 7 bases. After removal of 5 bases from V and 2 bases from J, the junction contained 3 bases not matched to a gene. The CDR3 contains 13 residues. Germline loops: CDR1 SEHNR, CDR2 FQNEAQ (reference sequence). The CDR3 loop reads CASSAAGAYEQYF. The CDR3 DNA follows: TGTGCCAGCAGCGCCGCGGGGGCCTACGAGCAGTACTTC.

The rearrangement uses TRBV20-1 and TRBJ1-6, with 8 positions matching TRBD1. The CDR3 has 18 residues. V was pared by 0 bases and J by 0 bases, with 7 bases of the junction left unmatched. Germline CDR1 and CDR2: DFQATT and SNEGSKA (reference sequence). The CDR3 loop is CSARDQGAVSSYNSPLHF. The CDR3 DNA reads TGCAGTGCTAGAGATCAGGGGGCGGTTAGCTCCTATAATTCACCCCTCCACTTT.

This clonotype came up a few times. The CDR3 protein is CASKSGPQGKETQYF. CDR3 sequence (DNA): TGCGCCAGCAAGTCTGGGCCCCAGGGGAAGGAGACCCAGTACTTC. V is TRBV5-1 and J is TRBJ2-5; tentatively, D is TRBD1 (6 bases). The length of the CDR3 is 15 residues. CDR1 and CDR2 from the germline V gene are SGHRS and YFSETQ. Trimming took 6 bases from V and 5 from J, leaving 20 bases between them.

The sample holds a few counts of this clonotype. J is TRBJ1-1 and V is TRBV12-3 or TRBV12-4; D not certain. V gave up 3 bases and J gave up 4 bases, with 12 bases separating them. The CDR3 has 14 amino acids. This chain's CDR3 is CASSLGGEGTEAFF. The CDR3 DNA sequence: TGTGCCAGCAGTTTGGGCGGAGAAGGCACTGAAGCTTTCTTT.

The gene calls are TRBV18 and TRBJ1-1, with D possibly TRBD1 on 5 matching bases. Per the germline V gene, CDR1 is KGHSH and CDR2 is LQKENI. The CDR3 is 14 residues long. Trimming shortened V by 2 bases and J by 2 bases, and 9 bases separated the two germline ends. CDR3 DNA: TGTGCCAGCTCACCATCAGGGCCCAACACTGAAGCTTTCTTT. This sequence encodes CASSPSGPNTEAFF.